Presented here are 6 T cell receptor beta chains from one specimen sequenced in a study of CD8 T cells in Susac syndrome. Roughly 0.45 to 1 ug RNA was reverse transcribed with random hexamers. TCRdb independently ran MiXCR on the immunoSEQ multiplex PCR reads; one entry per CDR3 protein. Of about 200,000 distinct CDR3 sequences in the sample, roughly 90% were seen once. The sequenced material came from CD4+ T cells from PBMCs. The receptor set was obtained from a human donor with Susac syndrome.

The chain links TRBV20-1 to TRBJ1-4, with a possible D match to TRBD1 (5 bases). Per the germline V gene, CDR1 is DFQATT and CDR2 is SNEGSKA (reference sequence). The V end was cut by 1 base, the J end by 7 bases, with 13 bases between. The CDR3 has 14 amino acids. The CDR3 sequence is CSARAGNVFEKLFF. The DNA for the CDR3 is TGCAGTGCTAGAGCAGGGAACGTATTTGAAAAACTGTTTTTT.

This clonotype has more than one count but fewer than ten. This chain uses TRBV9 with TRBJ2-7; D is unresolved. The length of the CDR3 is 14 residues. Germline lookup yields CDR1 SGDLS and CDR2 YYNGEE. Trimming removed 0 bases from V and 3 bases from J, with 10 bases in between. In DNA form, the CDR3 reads TGTGCCAGCAGCGTAGGAATAGAAGACTACGAGCAGTACTTC. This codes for CASSVGIEDYEQYF.

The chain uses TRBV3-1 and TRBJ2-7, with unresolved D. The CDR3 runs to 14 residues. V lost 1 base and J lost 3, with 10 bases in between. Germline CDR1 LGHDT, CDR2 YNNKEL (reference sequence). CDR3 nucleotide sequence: TGTGCCAGCAGCCAAGGAACTGTAAACTACGAGCAGTACTTC. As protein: CASSQGTVNYEQYF.

For the CDR3, the DNA is TGTGCCAGTAGTTTTCCGGGCAGGGGCACTGAAGCTTTCTTT. It encodes CASSFPGRGTEAFF. J is TRBJ1-1 and V is TRBV19; tentative D call: TRBD1 (6 bases). V was trimmed by 5 bases and J by 4 bases, leaving 14 bases between them. Germline CDR1 reads LNHDA; CDR2 reads SQIVND (reference sequence). CDR3 size: 14 residues.

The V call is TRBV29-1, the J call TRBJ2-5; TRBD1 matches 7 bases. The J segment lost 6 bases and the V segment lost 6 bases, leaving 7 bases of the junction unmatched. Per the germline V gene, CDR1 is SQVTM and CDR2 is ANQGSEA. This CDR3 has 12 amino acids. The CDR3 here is CSVKPQGQTQYF. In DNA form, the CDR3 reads TGCAGCGTCAAACCACAGGGGCAGACCCAGTACTTC. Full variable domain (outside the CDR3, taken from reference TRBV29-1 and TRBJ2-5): SAVISQKPSRDICQRGTSLTIQCQVDSQVTMMFWYRQQPGQSLTLIATANQGSEATYESGFVIDKFPISRPNLTFSTLTVSNMSPEDSSIYLCSVKPQGQTQYFGPGTRLLVL.

CDR3: CASNPAGGLGEQFF. CDR3 sequence (DNA): TGTGCCAGCAATCCAGCGGGGGGGCTGGGTGAGCAGTTCTTC. The chain combines TRBV3-1 with TRBJ2-1; 10 bases fit TRBD2. Germline V gene lookup returns CDR1 LGHDT and CDR2 YNNKEL (reference sequence). There are 14 residues in the CDR3. V lost 7 bases to trimming and J lost 9 bases; unmatched junction nucleotides: 9.